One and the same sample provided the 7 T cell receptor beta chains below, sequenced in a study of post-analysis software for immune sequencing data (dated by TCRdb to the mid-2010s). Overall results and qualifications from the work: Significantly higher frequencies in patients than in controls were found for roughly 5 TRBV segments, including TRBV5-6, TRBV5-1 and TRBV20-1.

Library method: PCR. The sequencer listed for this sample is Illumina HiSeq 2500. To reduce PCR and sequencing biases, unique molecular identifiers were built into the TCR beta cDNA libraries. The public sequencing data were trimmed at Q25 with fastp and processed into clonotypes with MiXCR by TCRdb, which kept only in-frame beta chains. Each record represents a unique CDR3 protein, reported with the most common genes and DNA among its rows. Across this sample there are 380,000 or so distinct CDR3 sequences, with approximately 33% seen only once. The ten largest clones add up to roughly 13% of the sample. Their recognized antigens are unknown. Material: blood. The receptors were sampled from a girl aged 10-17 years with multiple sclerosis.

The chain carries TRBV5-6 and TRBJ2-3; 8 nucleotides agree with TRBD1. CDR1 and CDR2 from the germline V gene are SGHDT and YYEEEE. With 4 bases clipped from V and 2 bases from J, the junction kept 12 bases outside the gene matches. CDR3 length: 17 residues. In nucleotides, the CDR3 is TGTGCCAGCAGCGACTTGGGCGGGACAGGCCCCACAGATACGCAGTATTTT. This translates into CASSDLGGTGPTDTQYF.

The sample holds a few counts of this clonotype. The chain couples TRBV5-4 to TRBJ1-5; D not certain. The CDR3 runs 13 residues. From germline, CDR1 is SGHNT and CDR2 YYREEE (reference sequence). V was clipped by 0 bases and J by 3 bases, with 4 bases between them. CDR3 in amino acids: CASSLGPNQPQHF. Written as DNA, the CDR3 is TGTGCCAGCAGCTTGGGGCCCAATCAGCCCCAGCATTTT.

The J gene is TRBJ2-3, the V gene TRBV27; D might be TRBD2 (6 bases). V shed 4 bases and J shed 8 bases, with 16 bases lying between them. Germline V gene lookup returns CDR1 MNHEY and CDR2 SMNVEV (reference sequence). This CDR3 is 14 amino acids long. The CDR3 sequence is CASSSTARGGTQYF. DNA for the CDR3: TGTGCCAGCAGTTCGACGGCTAGGGGAGGTACGCAGTATTTT.

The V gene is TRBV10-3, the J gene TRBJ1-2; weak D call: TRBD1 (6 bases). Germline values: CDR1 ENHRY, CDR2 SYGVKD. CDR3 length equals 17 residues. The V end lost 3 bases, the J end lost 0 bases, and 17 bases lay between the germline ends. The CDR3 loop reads CAISESSGAEANYGYTF. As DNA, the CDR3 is TGTGCCATCAGTGAAAGCTCGGGGGCGGAAGCTAACTATGGCTACACCTTC.

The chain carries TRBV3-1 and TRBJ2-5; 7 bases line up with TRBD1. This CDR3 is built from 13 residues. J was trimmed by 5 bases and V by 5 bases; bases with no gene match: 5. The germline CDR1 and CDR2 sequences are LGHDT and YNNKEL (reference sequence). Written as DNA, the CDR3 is TGTGCCAGCAGCGTCCCGGGACAGGAGACCCAGTACTTC. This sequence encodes CASSVPGQETQYF.

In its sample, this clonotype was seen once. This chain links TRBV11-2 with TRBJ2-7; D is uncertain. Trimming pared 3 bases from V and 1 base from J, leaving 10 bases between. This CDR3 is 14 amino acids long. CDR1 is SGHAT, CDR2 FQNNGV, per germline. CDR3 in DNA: TGTGCCAGCAGCTTTGACCCGAGGTCCTACGAGCAGTACTTC. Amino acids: CASSFDPRSYEQYF.

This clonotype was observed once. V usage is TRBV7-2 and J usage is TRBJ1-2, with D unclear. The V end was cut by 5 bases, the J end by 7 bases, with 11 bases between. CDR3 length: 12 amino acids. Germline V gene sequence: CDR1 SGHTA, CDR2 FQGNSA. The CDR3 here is CASSRGWGGYTF. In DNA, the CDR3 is TGTGCCAGCAGCAGAGGTTGGGGTGGCTACACCTTC.